This TCR beta chain was captured in a study of T-cell reconstitution after alpha-beta-depleted transplantation in children (dated by TCRdb to about 2016). Regarding the complete study: T-cell immune reconstitution after TCRalphabeta/CD19-depleted allogeneic hematopoietic cell transplantation in children was quantitatively tracked in the study by means of TCR repertoire profiling. Paper-wide results and their limitations: The apparently early recovery of alphabetaT-cell counts about two months after transplant reportedly depended on only several hundred rapidly expanded clones that came from non-depleted graft cells. In some patients, the high TCRbeta diversity seen at day 60 was put down to recipient T cells and intrathymic progenitors that had survived conditioning. Over the following months the frequencies of hyperexpanded clones went down, and after one year T-cell counts and TCRbeta diversity were mostly credited to newly produced T cells.

About this clonotype: The target of this receptor is not known. No base quality information exists; no much larger clone differs at one position.

Libraries were made using PCR. These reads were obtained on an Illumina HiSeq 2500. Molecular barcoding was employed in the preparation of TCR libraries, with unique molecular identifiers being used to normalize TCRbeta repertoire quantification. TCRdb redid the processing of the public reads, applying fastp at Q25 and MiXCR, and retained in-frame beta chains. Entries are consolidated by CDR3 protein sequence, retaining the most common genes and DNA. For this sample there are fewer than 450,000 distinct CDR3 sequences; roughly 15% appear just once. In total, the top ten clones hold around 43% of the sample. The germline V gene (reference sequence) supplies CDR1 DFQATT and CDR2 SNEGSKA. From its cysteine to its phenylalanine, the CDR3 spans 15 amino acids. Of all the DNA, just the CDR3 is kept, 45 bases in frame from base 1. V is shortened by 2 bases, J by 3 bases, and the region joining them spans 17 bases.

The sample's treatment or condition label, decoded: allogeneic hematopoietic cell transplantation with graft depleted of TCRalphabeta T cells and CD19 B cells. The children who served as transplant recipients had been given grafts of TCRalphabeta/CD19-depleted allogeneic hematopoietic cells. This receptor was obtained from a male patient under 10 years old who had a stem cell transplant for acute lymphoblastic leukemia, so the T cells may come from the graft donor. The specimen was PBMCs, mostly from graft donor cells, collected 360 days after TCRalphabeta/CD19-depleted stem cell transplant. In this chain, TRBV20-1 is recombined with TRBJ2-7, with TRBD2 perhaps the D gene, on 5 matching bases. The CDR3 sequence is CSARRAAAGHYEQYF. The DNA sequence reads TGCAGTGCTAGAAGGGCGGCGGCGGGCCACTACGAGCAGTACTTC.